These T cell receptor beta chains were read from a single sample in a study of blood T cell repertoires in COVID-19. Profiling relied on immunoSEQ multiplex PCR, and the TCRdb table lists in-frame clones only, not all of them. The data hold fewer than 500,000 clones, with roughly nine tenths observed a single time. The sequenced sample consisted of PBMCs or T cells enriched from blood (not recorded which). The receptors here all came from a man aged 30-40 years who had recovered from COVID-19. CDR3s include the opening cysteine and the closing phenylalanine or tryptophan. A D gene is named only where the DNA matches it firmly. Rows may omit the clone size; those that give it use once, few, many or a size class.

clone_size | j_call | d_call | v_call | cdr3_nt | cdr3_aa
NA | TRBJ2-7 | NA | TRBV10-3 | TGTGCCATCAGTCAGACCGACTACTACGAGCAGTACTTC | CAISQTDYYEQYF
NA | TRBJ1-1 | TRBD1 | TRBV4-1 | TGCGCCAGCAGCCCCTGGACAGGGAGGGACACTGAAGCTTTCTTT | CASSPWTGRDTEAFF
NA | TRBJ2-5 | NA | TRBV5-4 | TGTGCCAGCAGCTCCTCAGGTCCATTAGAGACCCAGTACTTC | CASSSSGPLETQYF
NA | TRBJ1-2 | TRBD1 | TRBV27 | TGTGCCAGCAGCCGTACAGGGGGGGGCTACACCTTC | CASSRTGGGYTF
NA | TRBJ2-7 | TRBD1 | TRBV30 | TGTGCCTGGGACGCCGGGACAGGGCTGCACGAGCAGTACTTC | CAWDAGTGLHEQYF
NA | TRBJ2-7 | TRBD1 | TRBV7-9 | TGTGCCAGCAGCTCGGGACAGGGGGATTACGAGCAGTACTTC | CASSSGQGDYEQYF
NA | TRBJ2-7 | TRBD2 | TRBV29-1 | TGCAGCGTTTCTCGACTAGCGGGAGTCCCCTTGGACGAGCAGTACTTC | CSVSRLAGVPLDEQYF
NA | TRBJ1-2 | TRBD1 | TRBV19 | TGTGCCAGTAGTCCTAGTGGGACAGGGGGGAACTATGGCTACACCTTC | CASSPSGTGGNYGYTF
NA | TRBJ2-2 | NA | TRBV10-3 | TGTGCCATCAGTGAGTGGGAGAAGGAGCTGTTTTTT | CAISEWEKELFF
NA | TRBJ1-4 | TRBD1 | TRBV28 | TGTGCCAGCGGACTTCAGGGGGTGGGAAATGAAAAACTGTTTTTT | CASGLQGVGNEKLFF
NA | TRBJ1-1 | NA | TRBV6-5 | TGTGCCAGCGGTCCATTCAGGGGAACTCACACTGAAGCTTTCTTT | CASGPFRGTHTEAFF
NA | TRBJ2-1 | TRBD2 | TRBV6-2/TRBV6-3 | TGTGCCAGCAGTTACTCGGCGGGAGGTCTTGGCAATGAGCAGTTCTTC | CASSYSAGGLGNEQFF
NA | TRBJ1-3 | NA | TRBV5-1 | TGCGCCAGCAGCTCCGGGACTGCTGGAAACACCATATATTTT | CASSSGTAGNTIYF
NA | TRBJ1-6 | NA | TRBV28 | TGTGCCAGCAGTTTACCCCAAGCAGGGTGGGCACCCCTCCACTTT | CASSLPQAGWAPLHF
NA | TRBJ2-7 | TRBD2 | TRBV5-1 | TGCGCCAGCAGAACCGGGACTAGCGTCTACGAGCAGTACTTC | CASRTGTSVYEQYF
NA | TRBJ2-7 | TRBD1 | TRBV10-2 | TGCGCCAGCAGCCTCGGACAGGGGGCTGGCGAGCAGTACTTC | CASSLGQGAGEQYF
NA | TRBJ2-2 | TRBD2 | TRBV4-1 | TGCGCCAGCAGCCTGACTAGCGGGAACATCGGGGAGCTGTTTTTT | CASSLTSGNIGELFF
NA | TRBJ1-2 | TRBD1 | TRBV25-1 | TGTGCCAGCAGTAGGGACAGTAACTATGGCTACACCTTC | CASSRDSNYGYTF
NA | TRBJ2-7 | NA | TRBV28 | TGTGCCAGCAGTTTAAGGGGGAACGAGCAGTACTTC | CASSLRGNEQYF
few | TRBJ2-7 | TRBD2 | TRBV14 | TGTGCCAGCAGCCAACATTCGGGACTAGCGGAATCGAAGCAGTACTTC | CASSQHSGLAESKQYF
NA | TRBJ1-6 | NA | TRBV5-1 | TGCGCCAGCAGCCCGAGGGCAACGGAAAATTCACCCCTCCACTTT | CASSPRATENSPLHF
NA | TRBJ1-1 | NA | TRBV28 | TGTGCCAGCAGCCCGGTAGTTTCGCTCTGGAACACTGAAGCTTTCTTT | CASSPVVSLWNTEAFF
NA | TRBJ1-1 | NA | TRBV27 | TGTGCCAGCAGTAACCGCGGAAGCACTGAAGCTTTCTTT | CASSNRGSTEAFF
once | TRBJ2-1 | TRBD1 | TRBV19 | TGTGCCAGTAGTAGGGGGACAGAATACAATGAGCAGTTCTTC | CASSRGTEYNEQFF
NA | TRBJ1-1 | TRBD1 | TRBV28 | TGTGCCAGCATTGGGGGGACAGGGGTTACTTTCTTT | CASIGGTGVTFF
NA | TRBJ2-7 | TRBD1 | TRBV6-1 | TGTGCCAGCAGTGTCTCCTTGGGACAGGGCCACTCCTACGAGCAGTACTTC | CASSVSLGQGHSYEQYF
few | TRBJ1-3 | NA | TRBV29-1 | TGCAGCGTGGGGAGCTCTGGAAACACCATATATTTT | CSVGSSGNTIYF
few | TRBJ1-1 | NA | TRBV15 | TGTGCCACCAGCACCGGGACTCTGAACACTGAAGCTTTCTTT | CATSTGTLNTEAFF
NA | TRBJ2-1 | NA | TRBV18 | TGTGCCAGCCCACCCCTTGCAGGGAAAAAAAATGAGCAGTTCTTC | CASPPLAGKKNEQFF
NA | TRBJ1-5 | NA | TRBV28 | TGTGCCAGCAGTTTATTGACATCCAGCAATCAGCCCCAGCATTTT | CASSLLTSSNQPQHF
NA | TRBJ1-1 | TRBD1 | TRBV7-9 | TGTGCCAGCATAGAGGGACAGAATACTGAAGCTTTCTTT | CASIEGQNTEAFF
NA | TRBJ2-7 | TRBD2 | TRBV6-5 | TGTGCCAGCACCGAACGGGGGGGCTGGGACTACGAGCAGTACTTC | CASTERGGWDYEQYF
NA | TRBJ1-1 | TRBD1 | TRBV19 | TGTGCCAGTGGACAGGGACAGTTGAACACTGAAGCTTTCTTT | CASGQGQLNTEAFF
NA | TRBJ2-7 | NA | TRBV7-9 | TGTGCCAGCAGCTCTGGCGTTTGGGCAGACTACGAGCAGTACTTC | CASSSGVWADYEQYF
NA | TRBJ2-7 | TRBD1 | TRBV24-1 | TGTGCCACCAGTGAGGCCCGGGACAGGGGATACTTC | CATSEARDRGYF
NA | TRBJ1-2 | TRBD1 | TRBV15 | TGTGCCACCAGCAATAGACAGGGGGGCGATGGCTACACCTTC | CATSNRQGGDGYTF
NA | TRBJ2-4 | NA | TRBV13 | TGTGCCAGCAGCTTAGGAGTAGCGCCTCAAAACATTCAGTACTTC | CASSLGVAPQNIQYF
NA | TRBJ1-2 | NA | TRBV3-1/TRBV3-2 | TGTGCCAGCAGCCAAGATTCCGGGATACAGGGTTTTAGTTATGGCTACACCTTC | CASSQDSGIQGFSYGYTF